This T cell receptor beta chain stems from a study of T cell responses to AZD1222 COVID-19 vaccine. Study results and caveats: Just a handful of AZD1222 recipients tested seropositive at baseline. At 160-218 and 743-854, vaccine-associated CD4 TCRs were dominant, and they spanned spike. Recipients of two AZD1222 doses showed rising Spike-specific TCR breadth and depth. Females outnumbered males among donors, who were mostly white British; clonal diversity was possibly underestimated.

Profiled with immunoSEQ multiplex PCR; TCRdb holds only in-frame clones, not every one. The data hold some 150,000 clones, with 90% observed a single time. The V gene lost 7 bases and the J gene lost 1 base, with 11 bases spanning the gap. CDR3 length: 14 amino acids. Per the germline V gene, CDR1 is MDHEN and CDR2 is SYDVKM. Notes on this clone: The antigen is undetermined.

This TCR was sampled from an adult who received the AZD1222 COVID-19 vaccine. The chain joins TRBV28 to TRBJ1-5; possibly TRBD1 for D (6 bases). Specimen: peripheral blood, collected 28 days after the second AZD1222 dose. CDR3 protein: CASTGALSNQPQHF. The CDR3 DNA reads as TGTGCCAGCACAGGGGCTTTAAGCAATCAGCCCCAGCATTTT. Combining the CDR3 with reference TRBV28 and TRBJ1-5 gives the whole variable domain DVKVTQSSRYLVKRTGEKVFLECVQDMDHENMFWYRQDPGLGLRLIYFSYDVKMKEKGDIPEGYSVSREKKERFSLILESASTNQTSMYLCASTGALSNQPQHFGDGTRLSIL.